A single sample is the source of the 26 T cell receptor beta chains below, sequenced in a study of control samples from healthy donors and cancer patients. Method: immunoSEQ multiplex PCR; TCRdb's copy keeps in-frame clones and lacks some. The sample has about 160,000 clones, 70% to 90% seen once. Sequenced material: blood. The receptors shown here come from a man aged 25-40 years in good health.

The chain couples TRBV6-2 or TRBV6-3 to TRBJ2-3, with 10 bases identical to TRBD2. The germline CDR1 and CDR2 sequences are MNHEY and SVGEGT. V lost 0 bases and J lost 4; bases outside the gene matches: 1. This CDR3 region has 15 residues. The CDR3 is CASSYSAGGPDTQYF. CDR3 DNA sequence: TGTGCCAGCAGTTACTCAGCGGGGGGGCCAGATACGCAGTATTTT.

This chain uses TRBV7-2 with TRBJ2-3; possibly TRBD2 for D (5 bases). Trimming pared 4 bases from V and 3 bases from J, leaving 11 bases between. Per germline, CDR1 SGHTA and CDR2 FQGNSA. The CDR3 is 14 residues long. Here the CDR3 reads CASSSRTVTDTQYF. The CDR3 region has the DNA TGTGCCAGCAGCTCCCGGACTGTGACAGATACGCAGTATTTT.

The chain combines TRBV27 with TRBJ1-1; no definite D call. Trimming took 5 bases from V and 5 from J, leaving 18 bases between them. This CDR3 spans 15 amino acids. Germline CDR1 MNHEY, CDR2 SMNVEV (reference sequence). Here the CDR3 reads CASSPRTGKRTEAFF. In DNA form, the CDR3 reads TGTGCCAGCAGTCCACGGACGGGAAAACGAACTGAAGCTTTCTTT.

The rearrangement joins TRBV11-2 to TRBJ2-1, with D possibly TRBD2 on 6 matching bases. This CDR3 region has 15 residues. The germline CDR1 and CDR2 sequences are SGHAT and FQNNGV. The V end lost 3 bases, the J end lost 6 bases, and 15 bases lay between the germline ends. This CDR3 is CASSLKAGLFNEQFF. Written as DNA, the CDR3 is TGTGCCAGCAGCTTGAAAGCGGGTCTCTTCAATGAGCAGTTCTTC.

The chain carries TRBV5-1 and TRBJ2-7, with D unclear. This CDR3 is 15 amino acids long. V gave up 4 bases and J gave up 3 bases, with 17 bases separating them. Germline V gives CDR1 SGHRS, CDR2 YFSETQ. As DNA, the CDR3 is TGCGCCAGCAGCCAATCCGGGTCTGAGGTCTACGAGCAGTACTTC. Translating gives CASSQSGSEVYEQYF.

The CDR3 spells CASSSLIADYEQYF. DNA of the CDR3: TGTGCCAGCAGCTCCCTGATAGCGGACTACGAGCAGTACTTC. The rearrangement uses TRBV6-2 or TRBV6-3 and TRBJ2-7; tentative D call: TRBD2 (6 bases). CDR1 and CDR2 from the germline V gene are MNHEY and SVGEGT. This CDR3 comprises 14 residues. V was clipped by 6 bases and J by 3 bases, with 15 bases between them.

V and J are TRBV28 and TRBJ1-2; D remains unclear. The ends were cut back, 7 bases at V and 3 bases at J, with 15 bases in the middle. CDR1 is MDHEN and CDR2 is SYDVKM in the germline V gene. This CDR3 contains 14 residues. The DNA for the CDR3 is TGTGCCAGCACCCTCCGTCGGGATTACTATGGCTACACCTTC. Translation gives CASTLRRDYYGYTF.

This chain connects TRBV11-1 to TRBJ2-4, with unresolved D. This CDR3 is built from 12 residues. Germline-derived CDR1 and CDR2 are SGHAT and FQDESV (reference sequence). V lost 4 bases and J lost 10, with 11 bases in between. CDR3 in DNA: TGTGCCAGCAGCTCGGACGGGCGAATTCAGTACTTC. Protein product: CASSSDGRIQYF.

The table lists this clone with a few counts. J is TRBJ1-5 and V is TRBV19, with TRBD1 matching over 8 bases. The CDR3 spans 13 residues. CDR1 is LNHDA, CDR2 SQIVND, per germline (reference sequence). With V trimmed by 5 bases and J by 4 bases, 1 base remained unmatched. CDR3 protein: CASSGDRNQPQHF. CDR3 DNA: TGTGCCAGTAGTGGGGACAGGAATCAGCCCCAGCATTTT.

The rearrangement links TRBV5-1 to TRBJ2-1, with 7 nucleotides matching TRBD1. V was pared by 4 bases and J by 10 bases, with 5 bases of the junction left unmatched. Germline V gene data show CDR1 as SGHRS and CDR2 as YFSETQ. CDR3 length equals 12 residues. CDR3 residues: CASSPAGGEQFF. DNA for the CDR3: TGCGCCAGCAGCCCCGCAGGGGGAGAGCAGTTCTTC.

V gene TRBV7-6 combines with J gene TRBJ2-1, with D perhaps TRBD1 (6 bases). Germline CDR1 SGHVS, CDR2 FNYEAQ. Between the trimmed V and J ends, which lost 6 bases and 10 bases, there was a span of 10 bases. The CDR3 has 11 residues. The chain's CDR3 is CASRQGEEQFF. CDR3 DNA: TGTGCCAGCAGACAGGGTGAAGAGCAGTTCTTC.

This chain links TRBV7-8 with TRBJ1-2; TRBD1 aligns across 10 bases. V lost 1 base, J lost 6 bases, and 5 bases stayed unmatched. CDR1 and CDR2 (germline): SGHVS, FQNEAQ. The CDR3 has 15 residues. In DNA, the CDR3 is TGTGCCAGCAGCTTAGTTGCTGGGACAGGGGATGGCTACACCTTC. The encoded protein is CASSLVAGTGDGYTF. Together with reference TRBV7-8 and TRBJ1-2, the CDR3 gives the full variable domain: GAGVSQSPRYKVAKRGQDVALRCDPISGHVSLFWYQQALGQGPEFLTYFQNEAQLDKSGLPSDRFFAERPEGSVSTLKIQRTQQEDSAVYLCASSLVAGTGDGYTFGSGTRLTVV.

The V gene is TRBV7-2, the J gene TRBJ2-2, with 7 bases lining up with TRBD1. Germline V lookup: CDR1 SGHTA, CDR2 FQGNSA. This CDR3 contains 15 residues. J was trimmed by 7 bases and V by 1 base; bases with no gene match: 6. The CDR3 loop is CASSLVQGMSGELFF. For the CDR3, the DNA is TGTGCCAGCAGCTTAGTACAGGGGATGAGCGGGGAGCTGTTTTTT.

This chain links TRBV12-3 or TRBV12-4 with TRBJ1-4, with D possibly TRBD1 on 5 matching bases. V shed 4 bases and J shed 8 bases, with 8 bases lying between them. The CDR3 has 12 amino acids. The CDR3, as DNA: TGTGCCAGCAGTTCACGGGGCGAAAAACTGTTTTTT. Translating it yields CASSSRGEKLFF.

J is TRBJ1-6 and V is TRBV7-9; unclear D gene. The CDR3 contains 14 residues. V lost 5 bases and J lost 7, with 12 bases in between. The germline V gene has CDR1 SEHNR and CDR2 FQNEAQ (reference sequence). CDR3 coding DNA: TGTGCCAGCAGCGTAGGCTCTGACAATTCACCCCTCCACTTT. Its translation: CASSVGSDNSPLHF.

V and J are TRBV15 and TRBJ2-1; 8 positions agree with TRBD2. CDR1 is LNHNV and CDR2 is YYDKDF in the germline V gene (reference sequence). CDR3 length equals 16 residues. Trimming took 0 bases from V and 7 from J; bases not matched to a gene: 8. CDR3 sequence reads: CATSREGRGGGNEQFF. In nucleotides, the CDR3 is TGTGCCACCAGCAGAGAGGGGCGTGGCGGGGGGAATGAGCAGTTCTTC.

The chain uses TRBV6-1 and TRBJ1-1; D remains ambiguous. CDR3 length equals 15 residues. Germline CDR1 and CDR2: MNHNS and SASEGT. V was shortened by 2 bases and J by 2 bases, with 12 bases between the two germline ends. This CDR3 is CASSELQALNTEAFF. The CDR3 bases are TGTGCCAGCAGTGAACTACAAGCCCTTAACACTGAAGCTTTCTTT.

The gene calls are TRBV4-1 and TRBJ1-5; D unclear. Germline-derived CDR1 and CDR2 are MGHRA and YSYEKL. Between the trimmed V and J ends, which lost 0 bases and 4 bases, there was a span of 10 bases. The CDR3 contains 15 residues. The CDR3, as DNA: TGCGCCAGCAGCCAAGAGGTCCAGAGTAATCAGCCCCAGCATTTT. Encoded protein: CASSQEVQSNQPQHF.

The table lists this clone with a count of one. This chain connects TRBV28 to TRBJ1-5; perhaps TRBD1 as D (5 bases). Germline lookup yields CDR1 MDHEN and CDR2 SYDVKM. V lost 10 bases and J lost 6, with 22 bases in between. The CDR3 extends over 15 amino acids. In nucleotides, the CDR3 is TGTGCCACTCGGAGGGGCGAGACTCGGGGTCAGCCCCAGCATTTT. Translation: CATRRGETRGQPQHF. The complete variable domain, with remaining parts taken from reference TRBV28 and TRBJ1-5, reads DVKVTQSSRYLVKRTGEKVFLECVQDMDHENMFWYRQDPGLGLRLIYFSYDVKMKEKGDIPEGYSVSREKKERFSLILESASTNQTSMYLCATRRGETRGQPQHFGDGTRLSIL.

Here the CDR3 reads CASSLAQSGVEQYF. CDR3 in DNA: TGTGCCAGCAGCTTAGCACAGTCCGGAGTCGAGCAGTACTTC. The chain is built from TRBV11-2 and TRBJ2-7; D gene unclear. Trimming removed 1 base from V and 6 bases from J, with 13 bases in between. Per the germline V gene, CDR1 is SGHAT and CDR2 is FQNNGV. This CDR3 is built from 14 residues.

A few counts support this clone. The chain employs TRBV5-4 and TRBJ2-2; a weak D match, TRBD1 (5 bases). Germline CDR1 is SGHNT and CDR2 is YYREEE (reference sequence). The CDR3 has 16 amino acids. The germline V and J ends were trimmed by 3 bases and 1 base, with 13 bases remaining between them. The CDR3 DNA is TGTGCCAGCAGCTACCCGGTAGGACAGAACACCGGGGAGCTGTTTTTT. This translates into CASSYPVGQNTGELFF.

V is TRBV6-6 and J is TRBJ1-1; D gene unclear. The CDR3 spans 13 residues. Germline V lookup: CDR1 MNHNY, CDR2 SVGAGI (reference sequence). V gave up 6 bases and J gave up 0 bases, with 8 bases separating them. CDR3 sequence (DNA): TGTGCCAGCAGGCCCACAGTGAACACTGAAGCTTTCTTT. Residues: CASRPTVNTEAFF.

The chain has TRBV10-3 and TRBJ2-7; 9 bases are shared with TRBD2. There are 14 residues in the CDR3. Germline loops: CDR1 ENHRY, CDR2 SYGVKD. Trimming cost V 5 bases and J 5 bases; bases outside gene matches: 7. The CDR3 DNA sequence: TGTGCCATCAGTACCGTTAGCGGGAGAGACGAGCAGTACTTC. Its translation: CAISTVSGRDEQYF.

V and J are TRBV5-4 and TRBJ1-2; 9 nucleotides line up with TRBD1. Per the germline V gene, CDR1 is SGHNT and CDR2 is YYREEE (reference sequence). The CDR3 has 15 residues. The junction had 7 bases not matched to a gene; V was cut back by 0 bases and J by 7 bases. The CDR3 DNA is TGTGCCAGCAGCTTGGGGGACAGGGATTACGGTGGCTACACCTTC. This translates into CASSLGDRDYGGYTF.

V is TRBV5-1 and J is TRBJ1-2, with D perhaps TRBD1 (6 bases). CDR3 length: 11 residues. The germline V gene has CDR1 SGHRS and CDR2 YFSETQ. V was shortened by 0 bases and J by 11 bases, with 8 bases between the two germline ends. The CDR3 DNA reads TGCGCCAGCAGCTTGGGGACAGATTACACCTTC. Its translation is CASSLGTDYTF. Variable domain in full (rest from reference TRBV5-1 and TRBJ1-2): KAGVTQTPRYLIKTRGQQVTLSCSPISGHRSVSWYQQTPGQGLQFLFEYFSETQRNKGNFPGRFSGRQFSNSRSEMNVSTLELGDSALYLCASSLGTDYTFGSGTRLTVV.

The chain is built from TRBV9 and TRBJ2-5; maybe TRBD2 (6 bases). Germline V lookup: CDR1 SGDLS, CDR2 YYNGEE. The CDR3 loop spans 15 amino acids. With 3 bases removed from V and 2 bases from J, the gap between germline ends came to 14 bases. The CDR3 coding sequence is TGTGCCAGCAGCGCGGGGGTTTCTGGGCAAGAGACCCAGTACTTC. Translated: CASSAGVSGQETQYF.